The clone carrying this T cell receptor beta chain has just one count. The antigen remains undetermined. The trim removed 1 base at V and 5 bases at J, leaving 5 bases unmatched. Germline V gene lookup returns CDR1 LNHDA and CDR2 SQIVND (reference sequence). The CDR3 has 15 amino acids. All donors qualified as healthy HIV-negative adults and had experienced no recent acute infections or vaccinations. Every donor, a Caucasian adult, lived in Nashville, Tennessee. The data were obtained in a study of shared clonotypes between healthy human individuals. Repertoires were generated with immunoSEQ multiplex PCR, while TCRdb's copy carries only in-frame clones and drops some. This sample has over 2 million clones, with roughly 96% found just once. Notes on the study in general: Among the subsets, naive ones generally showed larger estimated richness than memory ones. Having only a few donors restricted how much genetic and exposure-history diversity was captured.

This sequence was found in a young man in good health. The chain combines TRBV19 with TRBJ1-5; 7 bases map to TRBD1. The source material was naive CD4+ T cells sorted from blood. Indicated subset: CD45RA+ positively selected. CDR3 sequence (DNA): TGTGCCAGTAGTATAGGACAGGGAGGGCATCAGCCCCAGCATTTT. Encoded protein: CASSIGQGGHQPQHF.